This TCR beta chain was identified during a study of OX40 agonist ivuxolimab in advanced cancers. Study as a whole: Patients were treated with ivuxolimab, an agonistic anti-OX40 (CD134) antibody. The diagnoses of dose-escalation patients were hepatocellular carcinoma, melanoma, renal cell or head and neck cancer.

Repertoires were generated with immunoSEQ multiplex PCR, while TCRdb's copy carries only in-frame clones and drops some. Of under 100,000 clones in the sample, around 90% were seen once. V was cut by 0 bases and J by 2 bases, with 5 bases left in between. The CDR3 is 13 residues long. Germline V CDR1 and CDR2: SEHNR, FQNEAQ (reference sequence). This TCR came from an adult with an advanced solid tumor such as melanoma, head and neck, liver or kidney cancer. The chain has TRBV7-9 and TRBJ2-7; D not certain. The sequencing used CD4+ or CD8+ T cells sorted from blood, collected in a trial of the OX40 agonist ivuxolimab. CDR3 amino acids: CASSLAFTYEQYF. The CDR3 DNA sequence: TGTGCCAGCAGCTTAGCATTCACCTACGAGCAGTACTTC.